These 30 T cell receptor beta chains were all obtained from the same sample, sequenced in a study of blood T cell repertoires in COVID-19. Sequencing was performed with immunoSEQ multiplex PCR; in TCRdb, only in-frame clones are kept and a portion is missing. This table holds 150,000 or so clones, about 87% found once. The source material was peripheral blood. The source of these receptors is an elderly man with acute or convalescent COVID-19.

The chain has TRBV3-1 (or the pseudogene TRBV3-2) and TRBJ2-1; 8 bases map to TRBD2. Germline loops: CDR1 LGHDT, CDR2 YNNKEL (reference sequence). With 2 bases clipped from V and 4 bases from J, the junction kept 4 bases outside the gene matches. The CDR3 totals 15 residues. CDR3 region: CASSQSGRSYNEQFF. The CDR3 DNA reads as TGTGCCAGCAGCCAAAGCGGGAGATCTTACAATGAGCAGTTCTTC.

This clone is a singleton in its sample. V and J are TRBV29-1 and TRBJ2-7; D remains unclear. Germline V gene data show CDR1 as SQVTM and CDR2 as ANQGSEA. This CDR3 contains 13 residues. V dropped 4 bases and J dropped 2 bases, with 12 bases sitting between them. The CDR3 sequence: CSVGQSTTYEQYF. CDR3 bases: TGCAGCGTTGGACAATCAACCACCTACGAGCAGTACTTC.

The rearrangement uses TRBV6-5 and TRBJ1-5; possible D gene TRBD1, 6 bases. The CDR3 totals 14 residues. Germline V gene lookup returns CDR1 MNHEY and CDR2 SVGAGI. Trimming pared 6 bases from V and 6 bases from J, leaving 15 bases between. The CDR3 reads CASRMGAVSQPQHF. CDR3 DNA: TGTGCCAGCAGAATGGGGGCTGTTAGTCAGCCCCAGCATTTT.

The rearrangement uses TRBV5-1 and TRBJ2-7; D not certain. CDR3 length: 13 residues. CDR1 SGHRS and CDR2 YFSETQ come from the germline V gene. V lost 0 bases, J lost 3 bases, and 7 bases lay in between. CDR3 amino acids: CASSLDDNYEQYF. CDR3 DNA: TGCGCCAGCAGCTTGGATGACAACTACGAGCAGTACTTC.

This clone was observed a single time. The chain couples TRBV2 to TRBJ2-1, with 7 bases matching TRBD1. The germline V gene has CDR1 SNHLY and CDR2 FYNNEI. V was pared by 6 bases and J by 3 bases, with 5 bases of the junction left unmatched. The CDR3 contains 14 residues. This CDR3 reads CASRPGQFYNEQFF. The DNA for the CDR3 is TGTGCCAGCAGACCGGGACAGTTCTACAATGAGCAGTTCTTC.

This clone was found a few times. The CDR3 loop is CASSSRQGVTHQPQHF. The CDR3, as DNA: TGTGCCAGCAGTTCTCGACAGGGAGTGACTCATCAGCCCCAGCATTTT. The chain recombines TRBV6-9 with TRBJ1-5, with 7 bases lining up with TRBD1. J was trimmed by 5 bases and V by 4 bases; bases with no gene match: 11. CDR1 and CDR2 from the germline V gene are MNHGY and SVAAGI. The CDR3 totals 16 residues.

V usage is TRBV5-1 and J usage is TRBJ2-7; D uncertain. This CDR3 has 11 amino acids. Germline-derived CDR1 and CDR2 are SGHRS and YFSETQ. V was shortened by 1 base and J by 5 bases, with 4 bases between the two germline ends. The CDR3 DNA is TGCGCCAGCAGCTTGTTAAACGAGCAGTACTTC. It encodes CASSLLNEQYF.

The chain links TRBV5-4 to TRBJ2-2; TRBD2 matches 7 bases. The length of the CDR3 is 15 residues. Per germline, CDR1 SGHNT and CDR2 YYREEE (reference sequence). The ends lost 5 bases at V and 5 bases at J; junction bases unmatched: 9. The CDR3 loop reads CASSTRREGTGELFF. CDR3 bases: TGTGCCAGCAGTACGAGAAGGGAGGGTACCGGGGAGCTGTTTTTT.

The chain joins TRBV4-2 to TRBJ1-3; 10 bases are shared with TRBD1. The J segment lost 0 bases and the V segment lost 0 bases, leaving 5 bases of the junction unmatched. This CDR3 region has 18 residues. In germline, CDR1 is LGHNA, CDR2 YNFKEQ. The CDR3 region has the DNA TGTGCCAGCAGCCAAGAGACAGGGGGCTCCCACTCTGGAAACACCATATATTTT. Protein product: CASSQETGGSHSGNTIYF.

The V and J genes are TRBV2 and TRBJ1-1; D not certain. CDR1 is SNHLY and CDR2 is FYNNEI in the germline V gene. Trimming stripped 3 bases from V and 3 bases from J, with 8 bases between. This CDR3 has 13 amino acids. CDR3 bases: TGTGCCAGCAGTGAGGAGGGTTACACTGAAGCTTTCTTT. Its translation is CASSEEGYTEAFF. Looking up the rest from reference TRBV2 and TRBJ1-1 gives the full variable domain: EPEVTQTPSHQVTQMGQEVILRCVPISNHLYFYWYRQILGQKVEFLVSFYNNEISEKSEIFDDQFSVERPDGSNFTLKIRSTKLEDSAMYFCASSEEGYTEAFFGQGTRLTVV.

The rearrangement links TRBV4-1 to TRBJ2-2; TRBD2 matches at 10 bases. Losses at the gene ends were 1 base for V and 6 bases for J; bases not matched to a gene: 8. Per germline, CDR1 MGHRA and CDR2 YSYEKL. CDR3 length equals 17 residues. Here the CDR3 DNA reads TGCGCCAGCAGCCAAGGATTCGGGACTAGCGTCGCCGGGGAGCTGTTTTTT. Translation gives CASSQGFGTSVAGELFF.

A single count supports this clone. V and J are TRBV5-1 and TRBJ1-2; maybe TRBD1 (5 bases). CDR1 SGHRS and CDR2 YFSETQ come from the germline V gene. The CDR3 totals 15 residues. Between the trimmed V and J ends, which lost 4 bases and 2 bases, there was a span of 15 bases. The CDR3 DNA follows: TGCGCCAGCAGCCCGACCCCGACAGCCAACTATGGCTACACCTTC. It specifies CASSPTPTANYGYTF.

This sequence joins TRBV19 and TRBJ2-3; D gene ambiguous. The CDR3 runs 13 residues. The V and J ends lost 6 bases and 4 bases respectively, with 11 bases between them. Germline V CDR1 and CDR2: LNHDA, SQIVND (reference sequence). The CDR3 sequence is CASRMIGADTQYF. CDR3 nucleotide sequence: TGTGCCAGTAGAATGATCGGAGCAGATACGCAGTATTTT.

This clone was detected once. The chain carries TRBV5-1 and TRBJ1-6; D gene ambiguous. The length of the CDR3 is 17 residues. V was pared by 0 bases and J by 7 bases, with 17 bases between. CDR1 is SGHRS, CDR2 YFSETQ, per germline. The CDR3 loop reads CASSLETGTAWNSPLHF. The CDR3 nucleotides are TGCGCCAGCAGCTTGGAGACGGGAACAGCCTGGAATTCACCCCTCCACTTT.

V usage is TRBV2 and J usage is TRBJ1-5; TRBD1 aligns across 10 bases. The CDR3 is 13 residues long. V was pared by 11 bases and J by 2 bases, with 3 bases of the junction left unmatched. The germline gives CDR1 SNHLY, CDR2 FYNNEI. The CDR3 protein is CAGTGEGNQPQHF. As DNA, the CDR3 is TGTGCCGGGACAGGGGAGGGCAATCAGCCCCAGCATTTT.

The rearrangement uses TRBV7-9 and TRBJ1-1, with a possible D match to TRBD1 (6 bases). The CDR3 has 15 amino acids. Germline-derived CDR1 and CDR2 are SEHNR and FQNEAQ (reference sequence). Trimming shortened V by 5 bases and J by 1 base, and 14 bases separated the two germline ends. CDR3 in amino acids: CASSGDLRGNTEAFF. CDR3 nucleotides: TGTGCCAGCAGCGGGGACCTCAGGGGGAACACTGAAGCTTTCTTT.

This chain joins TRBV5-4 and TRBJ2-3; the D gene is possibly TRBD1 (6 bases). In germline, CDR1 is SGHNT, CDR2 YYREEE (reference sequence). The length of the CDR3 is 14 residues. Trimming pared 4 bases from V and 4 bases from J, leaving 13 bases between. As DNA, the CDR3 is TGTGCCAGCAGCGCGAAACAGGGACCAGATACGCAGTATTTT. This encodes CASSAKQGPDTQYF.

This chain joins TRBV5-1 and TRBJ2-7, with 9 bases aligning to TRBD2. The CDR3 loop spans 16 amino acids. V shed 7 bases, J shed 4 bases, and the junction held 15 bases outside the gene matches. Germline loops: CDR1 SGHRS, CDR2 YFSETQ. Here the CDR3 reads CASAPGPAGGPYEQYF. The CDR3 coding sequence is TGCGCCAGCGCACCAGGCCCCGCGGGGGGGCCGTACGAGCAGTACTTC.

V usage is TRBV28 and J usage is TRBJ2-7; 7 bases match TRBD1. The ends lost 7 bases at V and 3 bases at J; junction bases unmatched: 9. This CDR3 region has 14 residues. Germline CDR1 is MDHEN and CDR2 is SYDVKM. In DNA, the CDR3 is TGTGCCAGCACCCTTCCGGGACAGTACTACGAGCAGTACTTC. Its protein is CASTLPGQYYEQYF.

The chain employs TRBV2 and TRBJ1-1, with 10 bases fitting TRBD1. V shed 7 bases and J 3 bases; nucleotides not matched to a gene: 5. Per the germline V gene, CDR1 is SNHLY and CDR2 is FYNNEI. The CDR3 totals 14 residues. The CDR3 DNA sequence: TGTGCCAGCATAAGGGACAGGGGTGACACTGAAGCTTTCTTT. Translation gives CASIRDRGDTEAFF.

This chain joins TRBV19 and TRBJ1-2; no reliable D call. The CDR3 consists of 14 residues. The germline CDR1 and CDR2 sequences are LNHDA and SQIVND (reference sequence). The ends were cut back, 1 base at V and 8 bases at J, with 14 bases in the middle. The CDR3 protein is CASSIVGKTGGYTF. CDR3 bases: TGTGCCAGTAGTATAGTGGGGAAAACGGGAGGCTACACCTTC.

The CDR3 region has the DNA TGTGCCAGCAGCTTAGGTCAGAGCGGGGCTAGCACAGATACGCAGTATTTT. Protein product: CASSLGQSGASTDTQYF. The chain employs TRBV7-2 and TRBJ2-3; 7 bases map to TRBD2. The CDR3 has 17 amino acids. The V and J ends lost 1 base and 0 bases, in that order; junction bases with no gene match: 7. Germline V CDR1 and CDR2: SGHTA, FQGNSA.

The gene calls are TRBV2 and TRBJ2-2; D is unclear. Germline CDR1 reads SNHLY; CDR2 reads FYNNEI. Trimming stripped 3 bases from V and 5 bases from J, with 7 bases between. The CDR3 consists of 13 residues. CDR3 residues: CASSDVPTGELFF. The DNA of the CDR3 is TGTGCCAGCAGTGACGTCCCGACCGGGGAGCTGTTTTTT.

The CDR3: CASSGDSNYGYTF. The CDR3 region has the DNA TGTGCCAGCTCCGGGGACAGCAACTATGGCTACACCTTC. The rearrangement joins TRBV18 to TRBJ1-2, with 7 positions matching TRBD1. The CDR3 spans 13 residues. The ends lost 6 bases at V and 2 bases at J; junction bases unmatched: 3. Germline V gene lookup returns CDR1 KGHSH and CDR2 LQKENI.

The chain couples TRBV6-1 to TRBJ2-6; D remains ambiguous. Deletions cut 3 bases from V and 0 bases from J, with 9 bases between. From germline, CDR1 is MNHNS and CDR2 SASEGT. The CDR3 runs to 16 residues. Written as DNA, the CDR3 is TGTGCCAGCAGTGAGGGTAAGCGCTCTGGGGCCAACGTCCTGACTTTC. This gives the protein CASSEGKRSGANVLTF.

CDR3 in amino acids: CASDKGTGVTDTQYF. The CDR3 DNA reads as TGTGCCAGCGACAAGGGGACAGGGGTGACAGATACGCAGTATTTT. The genes are TRBV7-9 and TRBJ2-3, with 10 bases matching TRBD1. Germline lookup yields CDR1 SEHNR and CDR2 FQNEAQ (reference sequence). This CDR3 has 15 residues. J lost 3 bases, V lost 8 bases, and 8 bases had no gene match. The entire variable domain, with the rest obtained from reference TRBV7-9 and TRBJ2-3, is as follows: DTGVSQNPRHKITKRGQNVTFRCDPISEHNRLYWYRQTLGQGPEFLTYFQNEAQLEKSRLLSDRFSAERPKGSFSTLEIQRTEQGDSAMYLCASDKGTGVTDTQYFGPGTRLTVL.

The chain has TRBV23-1 and TRBJ2-4, with D possibly being TRBD1 (5 bases). TRBV23-1 is flagged as an ORF with uncertain function. The CDR3 extends over 17 amino acids. The V gene lost 0 bases and the J gene lost 0 bases, with 12 bases spanning the gap. This chain's CDR3 is CASSQSTTALAKNIQYF. Here the CDR3 DNA reads TGCGCCAGCAGTCAATCCACGACAGCCCTAGCCAAAAACATTCAGTACTTC.

The table lists this clone with a count of one. V and J are TRBV27 and TRBJ2-1, with TRBD2 identical over 7 bases. Trimming cost V 3 bases and J 5 bases; bases outside gene matches: 7. The germline V gene has CDR1 MNHEY and CDR2 SMNVEV (reference sequence). The CDR3 consists of 15 residues. The CDR3 sequence is CASSFGTTKNNEQFF. CDR3 bases: TGTGCCAGCAGTTTCGGGACTACAAAAAACAATGAGCAGTTCTTC.

The rearrangement joins TRBV20-1 to TRBJ2-7; a possible D gene is TRBD2 (6 bases). V dropped 6 bases and J dropped 7 bases, with 13 bases sitting between them. CDR3 length equals 11 residues. CDR1 and CDR2 from the germline V gene are DFQATT and SNEGSKA (reference sequence). The CDR3 protein is CSAQTRKEQYF. For the CDR3, the DNA is TGCAGTGCGCAGACTAGGAAAGAGCAGTACTTC.

The rearrangement links TRBV19 to TRBJ2-6; weak D call: TRBD1 (6 bases). The CDR3 contains 17 residues. Germline V gene lookup returns CDR1 LNHDA and CDR2 SQIVND (reference sequence). V gave up 7 bases and J gave up 2 bases, with 18 bases separating them. CDR3 DNA sequence: TGTGCCAGTAACCGACAGGAGCTAAGGGCTGGGGCCAACGTCCTGACTTTC. This codes for CASNRQELRAGANVLTF.